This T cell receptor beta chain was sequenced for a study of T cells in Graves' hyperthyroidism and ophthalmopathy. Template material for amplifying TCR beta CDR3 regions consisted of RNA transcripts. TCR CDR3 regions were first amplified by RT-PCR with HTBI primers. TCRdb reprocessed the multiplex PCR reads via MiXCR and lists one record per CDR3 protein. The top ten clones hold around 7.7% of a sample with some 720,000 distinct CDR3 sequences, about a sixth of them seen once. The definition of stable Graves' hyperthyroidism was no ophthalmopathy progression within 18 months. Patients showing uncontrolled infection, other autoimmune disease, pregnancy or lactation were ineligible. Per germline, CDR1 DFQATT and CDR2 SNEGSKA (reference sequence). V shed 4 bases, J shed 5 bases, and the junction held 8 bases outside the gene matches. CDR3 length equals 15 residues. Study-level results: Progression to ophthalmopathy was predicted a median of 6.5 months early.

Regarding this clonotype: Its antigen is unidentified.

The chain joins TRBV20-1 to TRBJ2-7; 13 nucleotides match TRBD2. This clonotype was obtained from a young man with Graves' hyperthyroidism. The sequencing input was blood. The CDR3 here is CSAITGTSGTNEQYF. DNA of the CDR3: TGCAGTGCTATTACCGGGACTAGCGGGACAAACGAGCAGTACTTC.